This record looks at one TCR beta chain sequence and its context. The source of the sample is a study of blood T cell repertoires in COVID-19. Source study methods: By means of reference gene primer amplification, nucleated cell counts were estimated. TCRdb's copy holds only in-frame clones and misses some; the assay was immunoSEQ multiplex PCR. V and J calls and clone size come straight from that table; D and trimming were deduced from the DNA. The table includes 45,000 to 65,000 clones, 85% to 90% detected once. This CDR3 has 12 amino acids. V was pared by 1 base and J by 14 bases, with 14 bases between. Per germline, CDR1 MDHEN and CDR2 SYDVKM.

This clonotype was obtained from a man between 60 and 75 years old with active COVID-19. Material for sequencing was peripheral blood. The V and J genes are TRBV28 and TRBJ1-2; D may be TRBD1 (5 bases). CDR3 sequence (DNA): TGTGCCAGCAGTTTATTGGAGGGGAGGTGGACCTTC. Translated, it gives CASSLLEGRWTF.